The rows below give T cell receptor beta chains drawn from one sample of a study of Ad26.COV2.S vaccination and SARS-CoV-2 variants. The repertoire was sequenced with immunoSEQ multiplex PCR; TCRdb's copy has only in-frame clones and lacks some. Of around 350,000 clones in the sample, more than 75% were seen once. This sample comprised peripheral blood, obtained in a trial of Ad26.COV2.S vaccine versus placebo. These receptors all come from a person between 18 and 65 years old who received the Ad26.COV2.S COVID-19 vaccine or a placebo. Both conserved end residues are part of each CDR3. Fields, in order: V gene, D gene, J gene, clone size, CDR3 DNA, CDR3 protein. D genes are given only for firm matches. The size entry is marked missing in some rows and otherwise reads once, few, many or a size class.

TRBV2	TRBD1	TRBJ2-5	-	TGTGCCAGCAATGGACAGGGGGCGCGGGAGACCCAGTACTTC	CASNGQGARETQYF
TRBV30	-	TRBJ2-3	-	TGTGCCTGGGGGCGGGGCTGGGGCACAGATACGCAGTATTTT	CAWGRGWGTDTQYF
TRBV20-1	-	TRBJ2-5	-	TGCAGCGCCTGGGGTGGCGAGACCCAGTACTTC	CSAWGGETQYF
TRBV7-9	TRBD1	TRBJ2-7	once	TGTGCCAGCAGCTTTGACAGGGGGGGCTACGAGCAGTACTTC	CASSFDRGGYEQYF
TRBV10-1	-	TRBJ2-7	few	TGCGCCAGCAGTGATGAAGGGGCCTACGAGCAGTACTTC	CASSDEGAYEQYF
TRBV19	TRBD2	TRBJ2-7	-	TGTGCCAGTAGTTCTCCGGGACTAGCGGGTACCACCACCTACGAGCAGTACTTC	CASSSPGLAGTTTYEQYF
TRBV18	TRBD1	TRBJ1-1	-	TGTGCCAGCTCACCTTTACAGGGGGAGAACACTGAAGCTTTCTTT	CASSPLQGENTEAFF
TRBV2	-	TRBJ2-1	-	TGTGCCACCCAGACTAGCTCCTACAATGAGCAGTTCTTC	CATQTSSYNEQFF
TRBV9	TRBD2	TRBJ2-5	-	TGTGCCAGCAGCGTCCGTCCGGGGGGGAGAGAGACCCAGTACTTC	CASSVRPGGRETQYF
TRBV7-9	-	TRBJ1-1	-	TGTGCCAGCAGTTACAAAGAGATGAACACTGAAGCTTTCTTT	CASSYKEMNTEAFF
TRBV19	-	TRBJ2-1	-	TGTGCCAGTAGTACCGGCGACCCGTACTACAATGAGCAGTTCTTC	CASSTGDPYYNEQFF